The 13 T cell receptor beta chains listed next were all sequenced from one sample in a study of spatial heterogeneity in lung cancer. Study results and limitations: Expanded alpha and beta TCR counts within tumors tracked tumor mutation counts.

These receptors have no known antigen. The time point is: sample taken at primary tumor resection. From the 5' RACE reads, TCRdb called clonotypes with MiXCR, one entry per CDR3 protein. The sample consists of some 15,000 distinct CDR3 sequences, 4.7% of them appearing once. Sequences were derived from lung tumor tissue, sampled at surgery. Source of these receptors: a female donor with early-stage non-small cell lung cancer.

This clonotype has at least ten counts. This beta chain represents an off-target read in a library built for alpha chains; its size is of limited meaning. V and J are TRBV30 and TRBJ2-1, with 7 positions matching TRBD1. Germline V gene lookup returns CDR1 GTSNPN and CDR2 SVGIG (reference sequence). The J segment lost 6 bases and the V segment lost 3 bases, leaving 11 bases of the junction unmatched. CDR3 length: 15 amino acids. CDR3 protein: CAWRVGDRDSNEQFF. The CDR3 bases are TGTGCCTGGAGGGTGGGGGACAGAGACAGCAATGAGCAGTTCTTC.

In this sample, this clonotype turned up a few times. This beta chain represents an off-target read in a library built for alpha chains; its size is of limited meaning. The V call is TRBV7-2, the J call TRBJ1-4; D remains unclear. Germline V gene data show CDR1 as SGHTA and CDR2 as FQGNSA. This CDR3 contains 13 residues. Trimming took 8 bases from V and 8 from J, leaving 15 bases between them. The CDR3 nucleotides read TGTGCCAGCGGAGAGAGGAGTCGGGAAAAACTGTTTTTT. Translation: CASGERSREKLFF.

Points on this clonotype: This beta chain is a stray read from a library made for alpha chains; its abundance is not meaningful. V usage is TRBV7-2 and J usage is TRBJ2-7; D unclear. Germline loops: CDR1 SGHTA, CDR2 FQGNSA. The CDR3 covers 13 residues. V lost 5 bases to trimming and J lost 6 bases, with 14 bases between them. The DNA of the CDR3 is TGTGCCAGCAGCATTGCCATGGGATTCGAGCAGTACTTC. Its translation is CASSIAMGFEQYF.

This clonotype was seen a few times. For a library built for alpha chains, this beta chain is a stray read; little rests on its size. This chain connects TRBV27 to TRBJ2-1, with D perhaps being TRBD1 or TRBD2 (5 bases each). V was clipped by 4 bases and J by 6 bases, with 10 bases between them. The CDR3 consists of 13 residues. Germline-derived CDR1 and CDR2 are MNHEY and SMNVEV (reference sequence). CDR3 amino acids: CASSSAGTNEQFF. In DNA, the CDR3 is TGTGCCAGCAGTTCAGCCGGGACCAATGAGCAGTTCTTC.

This clonotype has at least ten counts. Being off target in a library aimed at alpha chains, this beta chain has a size of little meaning. The chain joins TRBV6-1 to TRBJ1-1, with a weak D call TRBD1 (6 bases). Trimming shortened V by 9 bases and J by 0 bases, and 14 bases separated the two germline ends. CDR3 length equals 14 residues. Per germline, CDR1 MNHNS and CDR2 SASEGT. In DNA form, the CDR3 reads TGTGCCAGTACAGGGTACCACATGAACACTGAAGCTTTCTTT. Amino acid sequence: CASTGYHMNTEAFF.

This clonotype appeared many times. Because this beta chain is a stray read in a library intended to capture alpha chains, its abundance should not be given much weight. This chain joins TRBV3-1 and TRBJ1-2, with TRBD1 matching 11 bases. CDR3 length: 14 amino acids. Germline values: CDR1 LGHDT, CDR2 YNNKEL (reference sequence). The ends lost 4 bases at V and 4 bases at J; junction bases unmatched: 2. Here the CDR3 DNA reads TGTGCCAGCAGCCTGGACAGGGGGCTCTATGGCTACACCTTC. It translates to CASSLDRGLYGYTF.

This clonotype was counted many times. Found in a library prepared for alpha chains, this beta chain is an off-target read, and its abundance has little meaning. J is TRBJ2-3 and V is TRBV29-1; weak D call: TRBD2 (6 bases). There are 14 residues in the CDR3. The V gene lost 7 bases and the J gene lost 3 bases, with 17 bases spanning the gap. Germline V gene lookup returns CDR1 SQVTM and CDR2 ANQGSEA. The CDR3 protein is CSALPGLKTDTQYF. Here the CDR3 DNA reads TGCAGCGCGCTTCCGGGACTTAAAACAGATACGCAGTATTTT.

This clonotype is medium-sized by share. This beta chain appears as a stray read in a library generated for alpha chains; its size is not informative. The genes are TRBV20-1 and TRBJ2-5; 9 bases are a match to TRBD2. This CDR3 comprises 14 residues. Germline CDR1 DFQATT, CDR2 SNEGSKA (reference sequence). Losses at the gene ends were 5 bases for V and 6 bases for J; bases not matched to a gene: 10. The CDR3 nucleotides read TGCAGTGCTCCGAGCGGGGGGCCTAAAAAGACCCAGTACTTC. Its translation is CSAPSGGPKKTQYF.

This clonotype was counted many times. This beta chain slipped into a library made for alpha chains as a stray read, so its size is not meaningful. The genes are TRBV7-6 and TRBJ2-5; 15 nucleotides agree with TRBD2. After removal of 2 bases from V and 5 bases from J, the junction contained 6 bases not matched to a gene. Germline loops: CDR1 SGHVS, CDR2 FNYEAQ. This CDR3 spans 17 amino acids. The CDR3 reads CASSLRTSGGARETQYF. CDR3 nucleotides: TGTGCCAGCAGCTTAAGGACTAGCGGGGGGGCCCGGGAGACCCAGTACTTC.

This clonotype was found many times. Within a library made for alpha chains, this beta chain is off target, and its count is uninformative. The chain combines TRBV30 with TRBJ2-1, with 8 bases aligning to TRBD1. Trimming at V came to 0 bases and at J to 8 bases, leaving 6 bases not matched to a gene. CDR1 GTSNPN and CDR2 SVGIG come from the germline V gene (reference sequence). CDR3 length equals 14 residues. The CDR3 region has the DNA TGTGCCTGGAGTGTAACAGGGGGTTTTGATGAGCAGTTCTTC. Encoded protein: CAWSVTGGFDEQFF.

This clonotype has ten or more counts. Within a library made for alpha chains, this beta chain is off target, and its count is uninformative. This chain connects TRBV7-9 to TRBJ1-1, with 7 nucleotides matching TRBD1. Germline loops: CDR1 SEHNR, CDR2 FQNEAQ (reference sequence). The CDR3 has 14 amino acids. The V gene end was trimmed by 1 base and the J gene end by 5 bases; junction bases not matched to a gene: 4. The CDR3: CASSLESGGTEAFF. CDR3 DNA: TGTGCCAGCAGCTTAGAGTCAGGGGGTACTGAAGCTTTCTTT. Combining the CDR3 with reference TRBV7-9 and TRBJ1-1 gives the whole variable domain DTGVSQNPRHKITKRGQNVTFRCDPISEHNRLYWYRQTLGQGPEFLTYFQNEAQLEKSRLLSDRFSAERPKGSFSTLEIQRTEQGDSAMYLCASSLESGGTEAFFGQGTRLTVV.

This clonotype was counted many times. Because this beta chain is a stray read in a library intended to capture alpha chains, its abundance should not be given much weight. The rearrangement uses TRBV5-1 and TRBJ1-1; D ambiguous. Germline V CDR1 and CDR2: SGHRS, YFSETQ. This CDR3 region has 14 residues. The ends were cut back, 0 bases at V and 2 bases at J, with 8 bases in the middle. Here the CDR3 reads CASSLAAGNTEAFF. The CDR3, as DNA: TGCGCCAGCAGCTTGGCAGCAGGCAACACTGAAGCTTTCTTT.

This clonotype appeared a few times. As an off-target read in a library built for alpha chains, this beta chain has a frequency of little significance. The V call is TRBV2, the J call TRBJ1-1; 7 positions agree with TRBD1. Trimming took 5 bases from V and 0 from J; bases not matched to a gene: 3. Germline loops: CDR1 SNHLY, CDR2 FYNNEI. The CDR3 runs to 14 residues. The CDR3 sequence: CASSKTGLNTEAFF. For the CDR3, the DNA is TGTGCCAGCAGTAAGACAGGGCTGAACACTGAAGCTTTCTTT.